Sequencing of this TCR beta chain was carried out in a study of shared T cell receptors in the human thymus. The CDR3 is 15 residues long. In germline, CDR1 is WSHSY, CDR2 SAAADI. V gave up 2 bases and J gave up 2 bases, with 13 bases separating them. Produced via immunoSEQ multiplex PCR; TCRdb's table is partial and in-frame only. This table has hundreds of thousands of clones, roughly 90% appearing once. This sample was shared with a second study, whose subject was human thymus T cells.

The chain links TRBV10-2 to TRBJ2-7; no clear D gene. This receptor was taken from a boy under three years old with a congenital heart defect. Sample: thymocytes. CDR3 sequence reads: CASSEPWLGPYEQYF. The CDR3 DNA follows: TGCGCCAGCAGTGAGCCGTGGTTGGGCCCCTACGAGCAGTACTTC.